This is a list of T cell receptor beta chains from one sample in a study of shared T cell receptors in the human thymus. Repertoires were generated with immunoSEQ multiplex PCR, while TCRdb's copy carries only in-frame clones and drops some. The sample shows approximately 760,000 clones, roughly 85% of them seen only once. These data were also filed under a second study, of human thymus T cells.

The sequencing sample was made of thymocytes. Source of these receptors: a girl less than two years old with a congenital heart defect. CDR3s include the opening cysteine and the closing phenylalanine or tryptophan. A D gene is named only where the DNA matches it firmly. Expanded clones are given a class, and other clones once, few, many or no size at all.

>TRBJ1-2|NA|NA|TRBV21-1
CASSKLSRGCGYGYTF
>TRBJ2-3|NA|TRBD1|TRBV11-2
CASSLDHRGGTDTQYF
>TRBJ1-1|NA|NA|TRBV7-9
CASRPMTIFEAFF
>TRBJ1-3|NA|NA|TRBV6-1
CASSDFNGGRGNTIYF
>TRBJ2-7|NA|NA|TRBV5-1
CASSLDRTAYEQYF
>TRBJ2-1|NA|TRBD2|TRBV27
CASTITYGGALNEQFF
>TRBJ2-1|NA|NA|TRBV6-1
CASSEYFAGPIWNEQFF
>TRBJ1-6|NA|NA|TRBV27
CASSPTPSSYNSPLHF
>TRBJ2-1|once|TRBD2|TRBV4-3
CASSQVPSGGVYNEQFF
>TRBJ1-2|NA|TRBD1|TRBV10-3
CAISEWNRGQEGYTF
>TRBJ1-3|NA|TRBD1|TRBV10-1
CASSNGQGRFGNTIYF
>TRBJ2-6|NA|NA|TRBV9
CASSQTGLRANVLTF
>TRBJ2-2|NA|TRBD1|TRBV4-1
CASSPGTELFGELFF
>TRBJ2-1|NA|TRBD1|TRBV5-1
CASSRTGRSYNEQFF
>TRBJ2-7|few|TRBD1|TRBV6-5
CASSYGTGPPYEQYF
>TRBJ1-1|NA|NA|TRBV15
CATSPPTIDRHQMNTEAFF
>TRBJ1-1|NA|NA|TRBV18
CASSPFSSTGLPNLRNTEAFF
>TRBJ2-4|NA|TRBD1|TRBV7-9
CASSFSRDREDENIQYF
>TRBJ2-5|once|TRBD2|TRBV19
CASSIAPSRGGHGWGLGETQYF
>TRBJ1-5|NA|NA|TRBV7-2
CASSSYPRQELYSNQPQHF
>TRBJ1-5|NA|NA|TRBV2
CASSESGGVNQPQHF
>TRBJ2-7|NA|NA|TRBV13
CASSPRGSTNEQYF
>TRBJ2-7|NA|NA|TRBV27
CASSGDGTHVHGIYEQYF
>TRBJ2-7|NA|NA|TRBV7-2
CASSLGGTYEQYF
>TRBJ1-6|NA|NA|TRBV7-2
CASTSAGSPLHF
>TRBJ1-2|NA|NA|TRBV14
CASSQDSSRSYGYTF
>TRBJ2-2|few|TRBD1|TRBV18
CASSPGQGTGELFF
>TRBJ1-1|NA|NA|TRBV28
CASRRPHAELTEAFF
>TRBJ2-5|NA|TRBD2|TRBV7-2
CASSKRTSGGVQETQYF
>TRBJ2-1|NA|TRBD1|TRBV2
CASSAPTRDREDEQFF
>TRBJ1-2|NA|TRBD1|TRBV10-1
CALGQGIVGDGYTF
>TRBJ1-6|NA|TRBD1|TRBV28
CASSPTGYPPLHF
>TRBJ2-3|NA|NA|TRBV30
CAWSVRPSRGDHADTQYF
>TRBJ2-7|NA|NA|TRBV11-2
CASSVGGFNSEQYF
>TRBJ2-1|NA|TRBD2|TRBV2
CASSLRGSEQFF
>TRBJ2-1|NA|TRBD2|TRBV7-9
CASSLPGGGEQFF
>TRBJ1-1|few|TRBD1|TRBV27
CASSPRPTQGGQKNTEAFF
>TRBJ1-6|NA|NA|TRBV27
CASSPHQAVPDSPLHF
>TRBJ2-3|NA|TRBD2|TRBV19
CASSIRPGRVTDTQYF
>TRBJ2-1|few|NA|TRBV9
CASSVRGRGPYNEQFF
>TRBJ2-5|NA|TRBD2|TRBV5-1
CASSLGTSGDVQETQYF
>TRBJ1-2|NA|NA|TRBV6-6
CASSLSGGCDYGYTF
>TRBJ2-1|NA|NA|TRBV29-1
CSVLNLARGGQSSYNEQFF
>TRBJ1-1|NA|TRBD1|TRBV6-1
CASSERMRLRGRTEAFF
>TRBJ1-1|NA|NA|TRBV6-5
CASIRGGTEAFF